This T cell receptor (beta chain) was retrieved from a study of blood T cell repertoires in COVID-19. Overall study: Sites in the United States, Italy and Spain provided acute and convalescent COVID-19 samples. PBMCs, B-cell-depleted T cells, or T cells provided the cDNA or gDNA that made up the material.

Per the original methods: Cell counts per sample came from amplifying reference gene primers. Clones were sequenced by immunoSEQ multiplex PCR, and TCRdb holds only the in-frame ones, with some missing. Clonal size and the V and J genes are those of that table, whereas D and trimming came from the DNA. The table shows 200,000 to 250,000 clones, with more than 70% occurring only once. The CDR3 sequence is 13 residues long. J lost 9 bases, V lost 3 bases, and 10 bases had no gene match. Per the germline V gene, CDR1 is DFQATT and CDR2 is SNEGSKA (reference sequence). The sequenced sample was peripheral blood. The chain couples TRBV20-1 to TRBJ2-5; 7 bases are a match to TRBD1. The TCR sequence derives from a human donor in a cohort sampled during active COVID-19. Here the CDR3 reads CSASPDRVVPQYF. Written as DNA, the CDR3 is TGCAGTGCTAGTCCTGACAGGGTAGTTCCCCAGTACTTC.